Following are 9 T cell receptor beta chains from one sample sequenced in a study of blood T cell repertoires in COVID-19. The method was immunoSEQ multiplex PCR; TCRdb's version includes in-frame clones alone and lacks a portion of them. The sample comprises 210,000 or so clones, approximately 85% of which are singletons, and approximately 5.1% rests with the top ten. The sequencing sample was made of peripheral blood. The receptor source for this set is a man over 45 with COVID-19, enrolled during active disease.

This chain joins TRBV24-1 and TRBJ2-3; TRBD2 matches 13 bases. The V segment lost 9 bases and the J segment 4 bases; nucleotides outside the gene matches: 3. In germline, CDR1 is KGHDR, CDR2 SFDVKD. CDR3 length: 14 residues. The CDR3 DNA follows: TGTGCCACCGGGACTAGCGGGGTTTCAGATACGCAGTATTTT. The encoded protein is CATGTSGVSDTQYF.

CDR3 sequence: CASSIAGRASEQYF. The CDR3 nucleotides are TGTGCCAGCAGTATAGCGGGTAGAGCGTCCGAGCAGTACTTC. The rearrangement links TRBV7-9 to TRBJ2-7; the match to TRBD2 covers 7 bases. The CDR3 has 14 amino acids. Germline V CDR1 and CDR2: SEHNR, FQNEAQ (reference sequence). Trimming at V came to 6 bases and at J to 6 bases, leaving 11 bases not matched to a gene.

The V call is TRBV7-2, the J call TRBJ2-7; D unclear. V shed 5 bases and J shed 2 bases, with 4 bases lying between them. Germline values: CDR1 SGHTA, CDR2 FQGNSA. This CDR3 is built from 11 residues. As DNA, the CDR3 is TGTGCCAGCAGCGCAGCCTACGAGCAGTACTTC. Protein product: CASSAAYEQYF.

CDR3 sequence (DNA): TGTGCCAGTAGTATCGGACACCTCTCTGGGGCCAACGTCCTGACTTTC. Its translation is CASSIGHLSGANVLTF. This chain links TRBV19 with TRBJ2-6; tentative D call: TRBD1 (5 bases). CDR1 and CDR2 (germline): LNHDA, SQIVND (reference sequence). Trimming cost V 3 bases and J 0 bases, with 9 bases left between them. The CDR3 extends over 16 amino acids.

The rearrangement links TRBV5-1 to TRBJ2-5; no firm D call. CDR3 size: 15 residues. Germline lookup yields CDR1 SGHRS and CDR2 YFSETQ. The ends were cut back, 1 base at V and 1 base at J, with 11 bases in the middle. The CDR3 here is CASSLSLGAQETQYF. The CDR3 coding sequence is TGCGCCAGCAGCTTGTCTCTTGGAGCCCAAGAGACCCAGTACTTC.

This chain uses TRBV12-3 or TRBV12-4 with TRBJ2-7; 7 bases match TRBD1. The CDR3 runs to 13 residues. V lost 6 bases, J lost 2 bases, and 4 bases stayed unmatched. The chain's CDR3 is CASSKDRTYEQYF. The CDR3 DNA reads as TGTGCCAGCAGCAAGGACAGGACCTACGAGCAGTACTTC.

The chain employs TRBV7-9 and TRBJ2-3; 13 bases match TRBD2. CDR1 is SEHNR, CDR2 FQNEAQ, per germline (reference sequence). This CDR3 is built from 16 residues. V was pared by 5 bases and J by 3 bases, with 5 bases of the junction left unmatched. CDR3 coding DNA: TGTGCCAGCAGCCCCCCGGGACTAGCGGGGACAGATACGCAGTATTTT. It translates to CASSPPGLAGTDTQYF.

The rearrangement links TRBV2 to TRBJ1-5, with a weak D call TRBD1 (6 bases). Germline V lookup: CDR1 SNHLY, CDR2 FYNNEI. Trimming stripped 4 bases from V and 5 bases from J, with 15 bases between. The CDR3 is 15 amino acids. CDR3 sequence (DNA): TGTGCCAGCAGTGCCGACAGGCTCAATGATCAGCCCCAGCATTTT. Amino acids: CASSADRLNDQPQHF.

The V and J genes are TRBV15 and TRBJ2-7; weak D call: TRBD1 (5 bases). CDR3 length: 15 amino acids. V lost 3 bases, J lost 2 bases, and 14 bases lay in between. Germline-derived CDR1 and CDR2 are LNHNV and YYDKDF (reference sequence). The CDR3 DNA sequence: TGTGCCACCAGCAGGCCTTCCAGGGAACCCTACGAGCAGTACTTC. Translation gives CATSRPSREPYEQYF.